This T cell receptor beta chain originates from a study of early T cells in non-severe SARS-CoV-2 infection. MiXCR, applied by TCRdb to the 5' RACE reads, yields one record per CDR3 protein. The table includes approximately 22,000 distinct CDR3 sequences, 4% to 5% detected once. The V gene's germline CDR1 is SGHVS and CDR2 FQNEAQ. V lost 5 bases, J lost 7 bases, and 17 bases lay in between. The CDR3 extends over 14 amino acids. The rearrangement joins TRBV7-8 to TRBJ1-1; weak D call: TRBD1 (6 bases). This receptor was identified in an adult who was a healthcare worker with PCR-confirmed SARS-CoV-2 infection or an uninfected control (not recorded which). Sequencing was performed on whole blood. The CDR3 protein is CASSPSTGANEAFF. DNA for the CDR3: TGTGCCAGCAGCCCCAGCACGGGGGCAAATGAAGCTTTCTTT.